The 10 T cell receptor beta chains listed next were all sequenced from one sample in a study of STAT3 mutations in large granular lymphocyte leukemia. Overall study findings and caveats: Every T-cell large granular lymphocyte leukemia patient had at least one immunodominant TCR beta clonotype.

TCRdb keeps only in-frame clones here, not all; method: immunoSEQ multiplex PCR. This table has 30,000 to 35,000 clones, about 74% appearing once. These receptors' targets are unknown. The specimen sequenced was peripheral blood mononuclear cells. All receptors derive from a woman in her fifties or sixties with T-cell large granular lymphocyte leukemia. Some clones in this sample may be carry-over from other donors' samples.

The chain combines TRBV18 with TRBJ1-1; no firm D call. The CDR3 has 13 residues. Germline V lookup: CDR1 KGHSH, CDR2 LQKENI. V was clipped by 6 bases and J by 1 base, with 9 bases between them. The CDR3 loop is CASSPSGNTEAFF. Here the CDR3 DNA reads TGTGCCAGCTCCCCCTCAGGGAACACTGAAGCTTTCTTT.

V and J are TRBV5-4 and TRBJ1-2, with 10 bases fitting TRBD1. This CDR3 has 14 residues. The V gene's germline CDR1 is SGHNT and CDR2 YYREEE (reference sequence). V was clipped by 4 bases and J by 10 bases; unmatched bases: 10. This chain's CDR3 is CASSRSGTGEDYTF. Written as DNA, the CDR3 is TGTGCCAGCAGCAGATCCGGGACAGGGGAGGACTACACCTTC.

V is TRBV18 and J is TRBJ2-3; D may be TRBD2 (6 bases). The germline V gene has CDR1 KGHSH and CDR2 LQKENI. V was cut by 1 base and J by 0 bases, with 20 bases left in between. This CDR3 has 19 residues. CDR3 coding DNA: TGTGCCAGCTCACCACGAATTATAGCGGAGGGGACTAGCACAGATACGCAGTATTTT. This translates into CASSPRIIAEGTSTDTQYF.

The CDR3 reads CASSPFTSGSSYNEQFF. In DNA form, the CDR3 reads TGTGCCAGCTCACCCTTCACTAGCGGGAGCTCCTACAATGAGCAGTTCTTC. V gene TRBV18 combines with J gene TRBJ2-1, with 11 bases identical to TRBD2. V trimming: 3 bases; J trimming: 0 bases; junction bases outside the gene matches: 4. The V gene's germline CDR1 is KGHSH and CDR2 LQKENI. The CDR3 runs to 17 residues.

This clone was observed once. The J gene is TRBJ1-5, the V gene TRBV19; no definite D call. CDR1 and CDR2 (germline): LNHDA, SQIVND (reference sequence). This CDR3 has 12 residues. Trimming cost V 2 bases and J 9 bases, with 8 bases left between them. The CDR3 protein is CASSISTVPQHF. CDR3 bases: TGTGCCAGTAGTATATCTACAGTGCCCCAGCATTTT.

This CDR3 reads CASSVHGGVRGDTQYF. The CDR3 DNA follows: TGTGCCAGCAGTGTCCATGGCGGGGTCCGGGGGGATACGCAGTATTTT. V gene TRBV2 combines with J gene TRBJ2-3; a possible D gene is TRBD2 (6 bases). Germline values: CDR1 SNHLY, CDR2 FYNNEI. The CDR3 loop spans 16 amino acids. The ends were cut back, 4 bases at V and 6 bases at J, with 20 bases in the middle.

J is TRBJ2-7 and V is TRBV6-6; a weak D match, TRBD1 (6 bases). Germline assignment: CDR1 MNHNY and CDR2 SVGAGI (reference sequence). Trimming pared 2 bases from V and 6 bases from J, leaving 14 bases between. The CDR3 has 14 amino acids. The CDR3 loop is CASSYRDTPGEQYF. In DNA form, the CDR3 reads TGTGCCAGCAGTTACCGGGACACCCCTGGCGAGCAGTACTTC.

The V call is TRBV18, the J call TRBJ2-7; D not certain. Germline V CDR1 and CDR2: KGHSH, LQKENI. The ends were cut back, 5 bases at V and 2 bases at J, with 10 bases in the middle. The CDR3 totals 13 residues. The CDR3 coding sequence is TGTGCCAGCTCAAACGCCCAAGCCTACGAGCAGTACTTC. Encoded protein: CASSNAQAYEQYF.

V and J are TRBV7-9 and TRBJ1-5; a possible D gene is TRBD1 (5 bases). V lost 1 base and J lost 0, with 7 bases in between. CDR1 and CDR2 from the germline V gene are SEHNR and FQNEAQ (reference sequence). The CDR3 contains 15 residues. CDR3 DNA sequence: TGTGCCAGCAGCTTAGGGGGGTATAGCAATCAGCCCCAGCATTTT. Encoded protein: CASSLGGYSNQPQHF.

This chain joins TRBV2 and TRBJ1-2; D not resolved. V lost 6 bases, J lost 4 bases, and 12 bases lay in between. The CDR3 is 13 residues long. The germline V gene has CDR1 SNHLY and CDR2 FYNNEI. CDR3 loop: CASRRKVSYGYTF. The CDR3 DNA follows: TGTGCCAGCAGGCGGAAGGTGAGCTATGGCTACACCTTC.